This entry lists 3 T cell receptor beta chains sequenced from one sample in a study of cytomegalovirus exposure and HLA in healthy donors. PCR amplification relied on 60 Vbeta primers (plus 13 Jbeta primers). Generated by immunoSEQ multiplex PCR, the TCRdb table keeps only in-frame clones and is missing some. The table lists about 160,000 clones, roughly 85% of them singletons, with under 2.5% in the top ten. Input material: PBMCs. Receptors were obtained from a man aged 40-50 years in good health and CMV-seronegative.

The chain carries TRBV6-5 and TRBJ2-7; 7 bases are shared with TRBD1. There are 14 residues in the CDR3. With V trimmed by 6 bases and J by 6 bases, 11 bases remained unmatched. Germline V lookup: CDR1 MNHEY, CDR2 SVGAGI. In nucleotides, the CDR3 is TGTGCCAGCAGCCCAATAGGGGGCAGGGGCGAGCAGTACTTC. This codes for CASSPIGGRGEQYF.

V usage is TRBV19 and J usage is TRBJ1-5; 8 bases agree with TRBD1. From germline, CDR1 is LNHDA and CDR2 SQIVND (reference sequence). Trimming cost V 1 base and J 7 bases; bases outside gene matches: 12. The CDR3 is 17 amino acids. The CDR3 loop reads CASSIVQGGFRGQPQHF. In nucleotides, the CDR3 is TGTGCCAGTAGTATAGTACAGGGGGGATTTCGAGGGCAGCCCCAGCATTTT. Filled out from reference TRBV19 and TRBJ1-5, the complete variable domain reads DGGITQSPKYLFRKEGQNVTLSCEQNLNHDAMYWYRQDPGQGLRLIYYSQIVNDFQKGDIAEGYSVSREKKESFPLTVTSAQKNPTAFYLCASSIVQGGFRGQPQHFGDGTRLSIL.

The J gene is TRBJ2-5, the V gene TRBV7-9; 8 bases are a match to TRBD1. CDR1 is SEHNR and CDR2 is FQNEAQ in the germline V gene (reference sequence). The CDR3 runs to 13 residues. V was pared by 6 bases and J by 4 bases, with 4 bases of the junction left unmatched. The DNA of the CDR3 is TGTGCCAGCAGTTCCAGGGGGCCAGAGACCCAGTACTTC. This translates into CASSSRGPETQYF.